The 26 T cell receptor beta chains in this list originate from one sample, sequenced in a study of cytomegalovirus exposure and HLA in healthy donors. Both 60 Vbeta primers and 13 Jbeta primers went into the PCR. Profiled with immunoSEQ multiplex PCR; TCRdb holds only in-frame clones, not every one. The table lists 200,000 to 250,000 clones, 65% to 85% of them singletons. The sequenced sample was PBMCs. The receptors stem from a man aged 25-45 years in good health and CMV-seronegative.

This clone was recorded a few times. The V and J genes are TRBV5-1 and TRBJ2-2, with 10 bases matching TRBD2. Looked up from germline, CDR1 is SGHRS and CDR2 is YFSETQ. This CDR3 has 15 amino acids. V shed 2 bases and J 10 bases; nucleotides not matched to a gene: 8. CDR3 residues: CASSLLAGRSQELFF. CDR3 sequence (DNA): TGCGCCAGCAGCTTACTAGCGGGGCGGTCTCAGGAGCTGTTTTTT.

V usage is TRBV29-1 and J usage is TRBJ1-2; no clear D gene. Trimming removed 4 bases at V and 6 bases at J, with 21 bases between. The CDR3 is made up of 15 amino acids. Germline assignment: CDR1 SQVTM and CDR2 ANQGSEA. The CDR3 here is CSVVGGRSQTNGYTF. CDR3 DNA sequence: TGCAGCGTTGTAGGTGGCAGGTCACAGACTAATGGCTACACCTTC. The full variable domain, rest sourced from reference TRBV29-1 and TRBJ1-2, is SAVISQKPSRDICQRGTSLTIQCQVDSQVTMMFWYRQQPGQSLTLIATANQGSEATYESGFVIDKFPISRPNLTFSTLTVSNMSPEDSSIYLCSVVGGRSQTNGYTFGSGTRLTVV.

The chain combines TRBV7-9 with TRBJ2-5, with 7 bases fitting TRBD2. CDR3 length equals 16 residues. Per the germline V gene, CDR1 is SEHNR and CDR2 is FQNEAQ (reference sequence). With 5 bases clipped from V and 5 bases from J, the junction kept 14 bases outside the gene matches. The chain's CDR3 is CASSQRGLSKGETQYF. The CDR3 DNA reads TGTGCCAGCAGCCAGCGGGGACTATCGAAAGGGGAGACCCAGTACTTC.

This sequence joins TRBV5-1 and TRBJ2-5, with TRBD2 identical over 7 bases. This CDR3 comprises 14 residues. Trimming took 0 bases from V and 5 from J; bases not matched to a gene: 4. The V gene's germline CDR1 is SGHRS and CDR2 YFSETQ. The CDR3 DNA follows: TGCGCCAGCAGCTTGGGTACTAGCGAGGAGACCCAGTACTTC. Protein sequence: CASSLGTSEETQYF.

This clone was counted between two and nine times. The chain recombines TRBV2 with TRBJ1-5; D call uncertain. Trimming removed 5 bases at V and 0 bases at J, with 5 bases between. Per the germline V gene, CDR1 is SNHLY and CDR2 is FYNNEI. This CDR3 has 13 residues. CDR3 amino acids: CASSYYSNQPQHF. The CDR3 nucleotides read TGTGCCAGCAGTTATTATAGCAATCAGCCCCAGCATTTT. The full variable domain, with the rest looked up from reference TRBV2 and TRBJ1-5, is EPEVTQTPSHQVTQMGQEVILRCVPISNHLYFYWYRQILGQKVEFLVSFYNNEISEKSEIFDDQFSVERPDGSNFTLKIRSTKLEDSAMYFCASSYYSNQPQHFGDGTRLSIL.

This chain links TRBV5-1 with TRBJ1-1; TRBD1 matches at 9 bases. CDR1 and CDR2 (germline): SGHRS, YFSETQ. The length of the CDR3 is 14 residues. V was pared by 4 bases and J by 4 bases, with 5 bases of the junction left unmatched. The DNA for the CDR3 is TGCGCCAGCAGCGCTACAGGGGGCCGCACTGAAGCTTTCTTT. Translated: CASSATGGRTEAFF.

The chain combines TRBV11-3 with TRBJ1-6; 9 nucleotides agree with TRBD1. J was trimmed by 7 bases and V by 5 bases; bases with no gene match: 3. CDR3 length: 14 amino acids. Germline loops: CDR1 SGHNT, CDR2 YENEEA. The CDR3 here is CASSAGTGNSPLHF. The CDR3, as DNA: TGTGCCAGCAGCGCCGGGACAGGGAATTCACCCCTCCACTTT.

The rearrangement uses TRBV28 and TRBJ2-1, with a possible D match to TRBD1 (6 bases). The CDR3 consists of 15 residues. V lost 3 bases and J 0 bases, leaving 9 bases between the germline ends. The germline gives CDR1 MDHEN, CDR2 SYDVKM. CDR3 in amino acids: CASSFQGSSYNEQFF. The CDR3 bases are TGTGCCAGCAGTTTTCAGGGGAGCTCCTACAATGAGCAGTTCTTC.

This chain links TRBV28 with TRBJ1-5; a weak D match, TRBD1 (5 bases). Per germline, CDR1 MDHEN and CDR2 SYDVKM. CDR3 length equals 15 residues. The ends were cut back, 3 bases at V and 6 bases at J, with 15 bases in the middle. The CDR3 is CASSLTDYGSQPQHF. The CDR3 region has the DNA TGTGCCAGCAGTTTGACAGATTACGGCAGTCAGCCCCAGCATTTT.

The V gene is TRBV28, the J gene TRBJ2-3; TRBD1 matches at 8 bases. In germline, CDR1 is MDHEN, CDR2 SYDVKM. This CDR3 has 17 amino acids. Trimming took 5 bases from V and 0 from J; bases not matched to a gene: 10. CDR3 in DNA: TGTGCCAGCAGTCCACTCGGACAGGGCGGGAGCACAGATACGCAGTATTTT. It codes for CASSPLGQGGSTDTQYF.

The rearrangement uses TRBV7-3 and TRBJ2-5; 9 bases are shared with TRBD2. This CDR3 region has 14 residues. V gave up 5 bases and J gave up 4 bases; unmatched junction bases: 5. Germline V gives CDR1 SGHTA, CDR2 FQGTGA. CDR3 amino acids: CASSGGGVGETQYF. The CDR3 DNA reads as TGTGCCAGCAGCGGCGGGGGGGTGGGAGAGACCCAGTACTTC.

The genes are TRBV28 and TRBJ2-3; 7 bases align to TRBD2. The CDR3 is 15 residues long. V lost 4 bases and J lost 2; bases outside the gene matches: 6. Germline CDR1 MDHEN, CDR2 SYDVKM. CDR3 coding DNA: TGTGCCAGCAGTTCCCCGGGGGGACTCACAGATACGCAGTATTTT. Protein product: CASSSPGGLTDTQYF.

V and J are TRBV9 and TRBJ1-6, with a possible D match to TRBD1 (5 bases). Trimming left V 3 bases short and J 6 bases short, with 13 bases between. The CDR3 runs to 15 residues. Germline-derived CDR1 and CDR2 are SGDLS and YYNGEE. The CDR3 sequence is CASSGDSKSNSPLHF. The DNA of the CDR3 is TGTGCCAGCAGCGGTGACAGCAAAAGTAATTCACCCCTCCACTTT.

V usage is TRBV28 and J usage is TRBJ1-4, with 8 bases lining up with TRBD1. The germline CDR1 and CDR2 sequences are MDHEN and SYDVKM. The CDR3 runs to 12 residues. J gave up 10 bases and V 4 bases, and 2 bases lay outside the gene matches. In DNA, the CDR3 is TGTGCCAGCAGTTCCGACAGGGGAAAACTGTTTTTT. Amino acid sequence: CASSSDRGKLFF.

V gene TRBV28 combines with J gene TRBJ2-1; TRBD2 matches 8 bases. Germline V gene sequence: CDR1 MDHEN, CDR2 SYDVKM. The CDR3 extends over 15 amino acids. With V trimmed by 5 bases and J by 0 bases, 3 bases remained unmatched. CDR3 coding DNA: TGTGCCAGCAGTCGAAGCGGGGGCTCCTACAATGAGCAGTTCTTC. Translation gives CASSRSGGSYNEQFF.

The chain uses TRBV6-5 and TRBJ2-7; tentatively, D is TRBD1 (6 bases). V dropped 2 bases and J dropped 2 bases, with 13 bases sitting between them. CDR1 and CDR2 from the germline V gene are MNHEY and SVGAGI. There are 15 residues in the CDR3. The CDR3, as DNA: TGTGCCAGCAGTTACATTGCAGGGGAGCCCTACGAGCAGTACTTC. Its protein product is CASSYIAGEPYEQYF.

The CDR3 region has the DNA TGTGCCAGCCGATCCGTAAGCTATAGCAATCAGCCCCAGCATTTT. Residues: CASRSVSYSNQPQHF. V is TRBV19 and J is TRBJ1-5; D unclear. This CDR3 is built from 15 residues. V shed 9 bases and J shed 0 bases, with 15 bases lying between them. Germline values: CDR1 LNHDA, CDR2 SQIVND (reference sequence).

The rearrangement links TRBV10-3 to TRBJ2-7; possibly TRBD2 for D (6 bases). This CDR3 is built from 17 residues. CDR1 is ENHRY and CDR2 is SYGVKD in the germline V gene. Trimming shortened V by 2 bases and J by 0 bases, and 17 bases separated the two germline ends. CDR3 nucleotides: TGTGCCATCAGTGAGAAGGGGTTAGCGGCCAGCTCCTACGAGCAGTACTTC. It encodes CAISEKGLAASSYEQYF.

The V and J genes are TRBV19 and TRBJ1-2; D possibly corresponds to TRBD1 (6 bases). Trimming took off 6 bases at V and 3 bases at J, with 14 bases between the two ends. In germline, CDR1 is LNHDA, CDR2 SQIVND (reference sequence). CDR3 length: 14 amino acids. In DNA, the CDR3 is TGTGCCAGTAGAGGGGGGGAGATGGACTATGGCTACACCTTC. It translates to CASRGGEMDYGYTF.

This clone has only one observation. CDR3 region: CASSPRANEKLFF. CDR3 nucleotide sequence: TGTGCCAGCTCACCGAGGGCTAATGAAAAACTGTTTTTT. The chain carries TRBV18 and TRBJ1-4; D is ambiguous. The CDR3 extends over 13 amino acids. V lost 3 bases and J lost 3, with 5 bases in between. Germline CDR1 and CDR2: KGHSH and LQKENI.

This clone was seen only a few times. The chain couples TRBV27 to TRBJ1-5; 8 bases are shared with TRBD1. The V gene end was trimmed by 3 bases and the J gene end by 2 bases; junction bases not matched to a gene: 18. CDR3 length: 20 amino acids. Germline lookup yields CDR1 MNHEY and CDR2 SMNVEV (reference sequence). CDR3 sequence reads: CASSFHKDRVFSQGNQPQHF. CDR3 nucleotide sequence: TGTGCCAGCAGTTTCCATAAGGACAGGGTGTTTTCTCAGGGCAATCAGCCCCAGCATTTT.

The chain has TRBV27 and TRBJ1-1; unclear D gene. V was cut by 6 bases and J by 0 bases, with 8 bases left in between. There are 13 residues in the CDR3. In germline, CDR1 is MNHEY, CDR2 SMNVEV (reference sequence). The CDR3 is CASRTELNTEAFF. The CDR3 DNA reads TGTGCCAGCAGGACGGAGCTGAACACTGAAGCTTTCTTT.

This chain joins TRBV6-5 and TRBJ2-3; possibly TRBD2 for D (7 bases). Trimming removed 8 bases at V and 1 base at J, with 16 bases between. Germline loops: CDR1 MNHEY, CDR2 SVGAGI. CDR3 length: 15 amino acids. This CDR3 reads CASWEGGPRTDTQYF. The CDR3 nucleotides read TGTGCCAGCTGGGAGGGGGGGCCGCGCACAGATACGCAGTATTTT.

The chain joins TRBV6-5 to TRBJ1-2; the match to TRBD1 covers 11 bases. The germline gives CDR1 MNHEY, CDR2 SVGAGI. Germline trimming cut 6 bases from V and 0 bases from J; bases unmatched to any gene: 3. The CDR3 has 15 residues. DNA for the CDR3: TGTGCCAGCAGCGGACAGGGGGCGGCTAACTATGGCTACACCTTC. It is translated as CASSGQGAANYGYTF.

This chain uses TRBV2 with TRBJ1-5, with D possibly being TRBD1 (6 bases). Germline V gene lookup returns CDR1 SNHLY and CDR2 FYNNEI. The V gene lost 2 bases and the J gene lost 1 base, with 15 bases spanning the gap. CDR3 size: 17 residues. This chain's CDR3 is CASSERTAMMSNQPQHF. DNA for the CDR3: TGTGCCAGCAGTGAACGGACAGCGATGATGAGCAATCAGCCCCAGCATTTT.

The CDR3 nucleotides read TGTGCCAGCAAACGAACTCCCGGACAGGGTGGCTACACCTTC. It encodes CASKRTPGQGGYTF. The chain uses TRBV28 and TRBJ1-2; 8 bases fit TRBD1. Germline V gene data show CDR1 as MDHEN and CDR2 as SYDVKM. V lost 7 bases to trimming and J lost 7 bases; unmatched junction nucleotides: 11. The CDR3 spans 14 residues.